The 12 T cell receptor beta chains below all came from one sample that was sequenced in a study of cytomegalovirus exposure and HLA in healthy donors. Sequencing was performed with immunoSEQ multiplex PCR; in TCRdb, only in-frame clones are kept and a portion is missing. The table shows some 310,000 clones, with roughly 87% occurring only once. Source material: PBMCs. Receptors were obtained from a man aged 25-45 years in good health and CMV-seronegative.

V is TRBV27 and J is TRBJ1-1; D might be TRBD1 (5 bases). Germline CDR1 and CDR2: MNHEY and SMNVEV (reference sequence). V shed 2 bases and J shed 6 bases, with 16 bases lying between them. This CDR3 contains 15 residues. This CDR3 is CASSLAGDPSPEAFF. The CDR3 bases are TGTGCCAGCAGTTTAGCGGGGGACCCCTCTCCTGAAGCTTTCTTT.

The chain recombines TRBV2 with TRBJ2-5; 7 bases map to TRBD1. The CDR3 extends over 13 amino acids. Germline V gene data show CDR1 as SNHLY and CDR2 as FYNNEI. The V gene end was trimmed by 10 bases and the J gene end by 3 bases; junction bases not matched to a gene: 8. CDR3 DNA: TGTGCCATCGAAGGGGACAGCAAAGAGACCCAGTACTTC. Protein sequence: CAIEGDSKETQYF. Looking up the rest from reference TRBV2 and TRBJ2-5 gives the full variable domain: EPEVTQTPSHQVTQMGQEVILRCVPISNHLYFYWYRQILGQKVEFLVSFYNNEISEKSEIFDDQFSVERPDGSNFTLKIRSTKLEDSAMYFCAIEGDSKETQYFGPGTRLLVL.

The CDR3 coding sequence is TGCAGCCCCCGGGTGGTAGCGGGGGGCCGGGTGGAAGAGACCCAGTACTTC. It is translated as CSPRVVAGGRVEETQYF. The chain carries TRBV29-1 and TRBJ2-5; 10 positions agree with TRBD2. Germline V gives CDR1 SQVTM, CDR2 ANQGSEA. The CDR3 is 17 residues long. V lost 8 bases to trimming and J lost 3 bases; unmatched junction nucleotides: 18.

The rearrangement uses TRBV11-2 and TRBJ1-6; 7 nucleotides line up with TRBD1. The junction had 5 bases not matched to a gene; V was cut back by 5 bases and J by 7 bases. The germline CDR1 and CDR2 sequences are SGHAT and FQNNGV. This CDR3 is built from 14 residues. The CDR3 is CASSGRDSNSPLHF. In DNA, the CDR3 is TGTGCCAGCAGCGGCCGGGACAGCAATTCACCCCTCCACTTT.

The DNA of the CDR3 is TGCGCCAGCAGCTCCTACGGGTCGAACTACGAGCAGTACTTC. Encoded protein: CASSSYGSNYEQYF. This sequence joins TRBV5-1 and TRBJ2-7; D unresolved. CDR3 length: 14 amino acids. Germline CDR1 reads SGHRS; CDR2 reads YFSETQ. V was clipped by 3 bases and J by 3 bases, with 13 bases between them.

V is TRBV25-1 and J is TRBJ2-1; possibly TRBD2 for D (5 bases). This CDR3 is 15 amino acids long. V shed 4 bases and J shed 0 bases, with 10 bases lying between them. Germline V gives CDR1 MGHDK, CDR2 SYGVNS. This CDR3 reads CASSATGSSYNEQFF. The CDR3 DNA reads as TGTGCCAGCAGTGCTACTGGGAGCTCCTACAATGAGCAGTTCTTC. Full variable domain (rest looked up from reference TRBV25-1 and TRBJ2-1): EADIYQTPRYLVIGTGKKITLECSQTMGHDKMYWYQQDPGMELHLIHYSYGVNSTEKGDLSSESTVSRIRTEHFPLTLESARPSHTSQYLCASSATGSSYNEQFFGPGTRLTVL.

J is TRBJ1-2 and V is TRBV19; D might be TRBD1 (6 bases). The germline gives CDR1 LNHDA, CDR2 SQIVND (reference sequence). There are 13 residues in the CDR3. V was clipped by 6 bases and J by 2 bases, with 10 bases between them. The CDR3 protein is CASRNTGNYGYTF. CDR3 DNA: TGTGCCAGTAGGAACACAGGGAACTATGGCTACACCTTC.

V and J are TRBV5-1 and TRBJ2-1; unclear D gene. Germline V CDR1 and CDR2: SGHRS, YFSETQ. V was shortened by 1 base and J by 4 bases, with 6 bases between the two germline ends. This CDR3 has 13 residues. The CDR3 nucleotides are TGCGCCAGCAGCTTGCTACAGTACAATGAGCAGTTCTTC. Amino acid sequence: CASSLLQYNEQFF.

The V call is TRBV19, the J call TRBJ1-5; 9 bases fit TRBD1. The germline gives CDR1 LNHDA, CDR2 SQIVND (reference sequence). V lost 0 bases, J lost 1 base, and 13 bases stayed unmatched. CDR3 length: 20 residues. The CDR3 DNA sequence: TGTGCCAGTAGTATAGATTTTCGTTTTGATACAGGGGGCAGCAATCAGCCCCAGCATTTT. Its protein is CASSIDFRFDTGGSNQPQHF.

The V call is TRBV18, the J call TRBJ2-5, with TRBD2 as a possible D gene (6 bases). The CDR3 covers 12 residues. V gave up 6 bases and J gave up 3 bases, with 8 bases separating them. The V gene's germline CDR1 is KGHSH and CDR2 LQKENI. The CDR3 region has the DNA TGTGCCAGCTCGCGGAGGGAAGAGACCCAGTACTTC. Translating it yields CASSRREETQYF.

V usage is TRBV6-1 and J usage is TRBJ1-3; possible D gene TRBD1, 5 bases. Trimming pared 1 base from V and 2 bases from J, leaving 12 bases between. The CDR3 length is 16 residues. CDR1 and CDR2 (germline): MNHNS, SASEGT. CDR3 bases: TGTGCCAGCAGTGAAGAAGGGACTGCTACTGGAAACACCATATATTTT. It translates to CASSEEGTATGNTIYF.

V gene TRBV6-1 combines with J gene TRBJ1-1, with 7 nucleotides matching TRBD1. J gave up 4 bases and V 2 bases, and 7 bases lay outside the gene matches. Germline values: CDR1 MNHNS, CDR2 SASEGT. The CDR3 sequence is 15 residues long. CDR3 DNA sequence: TGTGCCAGCAGTGAAATACAGGGGTGGCCCACTGAAGCTTTCTTT. Amino acids: CASSEIQGWPTEAFF.